Presented here are 32 T cell receptor beta chains from one specimen sequenced in a study of blood T cell repertoires in COVID-19. Method: immunoSEQ multiplex PCR; TCRdb's copy keeps in-frame clones and lacks some. The sample has just over 95,000 clones; about 80% are singletons. Sequencing input: peripheral blood. These TCRs come from a man aged 80 or over with acute or convalescent COVID-19.

This clone turned up a few times. The rearrangement joins TRBV30 to TRBJ2-7; D call uncertain. Trimming cost V 0 bases and J 0 bases, with 9 bases left between them. This CDR3 is 14 amino acids long. Germline-derived CDR1 and CDR2 are GTSNPN and SVGIG (reference sequence). The CDR3 sequence: CAWSVSVLSYEQYF. The CDR3 nucleotides are TGTGCCTGGAGTGTCTCTGTTCTCTCCTACGAGCAGTACTTC.

J is TRBJ2-5 and V is TRBV3-1 (or the pseudogene TRBV3-2); possible D gene TRBD2, 6 bases. Germline CDR1 LGHDT, CDR2 YNNKEL (reference sequence). The V gene lost 8 bases and the J gene lost 2 bases, with 15 bases spanning the gap. This CDR3 has 14 residues. The CDR3 coding sequence is TGTGCCAGCCAAGGAGGGAGTCGGCAAGAGACCCAGTACTTC. It codes for CASQGGSRQETQYF.

This rearrangement joins TRBV21-1 to TRBJ1-4. TRBV21-1 is annotated as a pseudogene. This CDR3 is 17 amino acids long. CDR3 DNA: TGTGCCAGCAGCCAGGGACTCTACTTCGTATCTAATGAAAAACTGTTTTTT. Translation: CASSQGLYFVSNEKLFF.

The chain recombines TRBV6-2 or TRBV6-3 with TRBJ2-7, with D perhaps TRBD2 (6 bases). The CDR3 length is 15 residues. Trimming took 5 bases from V and 0 from J, leaving 14 bases between them. CDR1 and CDR2 from the germline V gene are MNHEY and SVGEGT. CDR3 nucleotides: TGTGCCAGCAGTCTCCGGGACGGGGGCTCCTACGAGCAGTACTTC. Its translation is CASSLRDGGSYEQYF.

The chain joins TRBV16 to TRBJ2-1, with 14 bases matching TRBD2. V lost 6 bases to trimming and J lost 2 bases; unmatched junction nucleotides: 9. Germline values: CDR1 KGHSY, CDR2 FQNENV. The CDR3 loop spans 18 amino acids. The CDR3 loop is CASSPSGLAGGPYNEQFF. The CDR3 DNA sequence: TGTGCCAGCAGTCCTTCCGGACTAGCGGGGGGCCCCTACAATGAGCAGTTCTTC.

This rearrangement joins TRBV3-1 (or the pseudogene TRBV3-2) to TRBJ1-3; no clear D gene. The germline V and J ends were trimmed by 7 bases and 0 bases, with 10 bases remaining between them. Germline CDR1 reads LGHDT; CDR2 reads YNNKEL (reference sequence). There are 14 residues in the CDR3. Here the CDR3 reads CASNSPSSGNTIYF. The CDR3 region has the DNA TGTGCCAGCAATTCGCCGAGCTCTGGAAACACCATATATTTT.

The rearrangement uses TRBV19 and TRBJ2-1; TRBD2 might be the D (6 bases). Trimming shortened V by 2 bases and J by 3 bases, and 20 bases separated the two germline ends. Per the germline V gene, CDR1 is LNHDA and CDR2 is SQIVND (reference sequence). CDR3 length: 18 amino acids. The CDR3 nucleotides are TGTGCCAGTAGTATACCAGTCCCGGGACTGTTATTCTACAATGAGCAGTTCTTC. Translation: CASSIPVPGLLFYNEQFF. The whole variable domain, remainder taken from reference TRBV19 and TRBJ2-1, is DGGITQSPKYLFRKEGQNVTLSCEQNLNHDAMYWYRQDPGQGLRLIYYSQIVNDFQKGDIAEGYSVSREKKESFPLTVTSAQKNPTAFYLCASSIPVPGLLFYNEQFFGPGTRLTVL.

This sequence joins TRBV19 and TRBJ1-6; TRBD1 agrees at 8 bases. Looked up from germline, CDR1 is LNHDA and CDR2 is SQIVND (reference sequence). The CDR3 is made up of 14 amino acids. Germline trimming cut 4 bases from V and 10 bases from J; bases unmatched to any gene: 6. The CDR3 sequence is CASSTRTGRSPLHF. In DNA form, the CDR3 reads TGTGCCAGTAGTACCCGGACAGGGAGATCACCCCTCCACTTT.

V is TRBV11-2 and J is TRBJ2-7, with 7 bases aligning to TRBD1. The CDR3 is 16 amino acids. The junction had 13 bases not matched to a gene; V was cut back by 4 bases and J by 4 bases. Germline V gene sequence: CDR1 SGHAT, CDR2 FQNNGV. The CDR3 protein is CASSSSGRGRRYEQYF. CDR3 sequence (DNA): TGTGCCAGCAGCTCATCCGGTAGGGGGCGGAGGTACGAGCAGTACTTC.

V and J are TRBV6-2 or TRBV6-3 and TRBJ1-6; 8 bases match TRBD1. The CDR3 runs to 17 residues. Germline V CDR1 and CDR2: MNHEY, SVGEGT. V shed 4 bases and J 0 bases; nucleotides not matched to a gene: 5. Written as DNA, the CDR3 is TGTGCCAGCAGTTCGGACAGGGAAAGCTCCTATAATTCACCCCTCCACTTT. Its protein product is CASSSDRESSYNSPLHF.

The chain joins TRBV29-1 to TRBJ1-1; D not certain. This CDR3 contains 13 residues. V was clipped by 4 bases and J by 1 base, with 10 bases between them. The germline CDR1 and CDR2 sequences are SQVTM and ANQGSEA. The CDR3 DNA follows: TGCAGCGTTGTAGTGCCCTGGAACACTGAAGCTTTCTTT. It codes for CSVVVPWNTEAFF.

The chain has TRBV24-1 and TRBJ2-1, with no clear D. The germline gives CDR1 KGHDR, CDR2 SFDVKD. V was pared by 5 bases and J by 10 bases, with 17 bases between. This CDR3 contains 14 residues. DNA of the CDR3: TGTGCCACCAGTGGAGCCGGGTTAGTTCACGAGCAGTTCTTC. Its translation is CATSGAGLVHEQFF.

The rearrangement links TRBV30 to TRBJ1-2; a weak D match, TRBD1 (5 bases). In germline, CDR1 is GTSNPN, CDR2 SVGIG (reference sequence). The V gene lost 3 bases and the J gene lost 7 bases, with 15 bases spanning the gap. CDR3 length: 13 amino acids. This CDR3 reads CAWRAGGWPGYTF. The CDR3 coding sequence is TGTGCCTGGAGGGCGGGGGGATGGCCTGGCTACACCTTC.

V is TRBV6-1 and J is TRBJ1-2; TRBD1 is a possible D gene (6 bases). In germline, CDR1 is MNHNS, CDR2 SASEGT. The CDR3 extends over 14 amino acids. V dropped 3 bases and J dropped 4 bases, with 12 bases sitting between them. The CDR3: CASSEAGEGYGYTF. The CDR3 bases are TGTGCCAGCAGTGAGGCAGGGGAGGGCTATGGCTACACCTTC.

The chain is built from TRBV7-2 and TRBJ2-3; 13 nucleotides match TRBD2. There are 18 residues in the CDR3. The J segment lost 0 bases and the V segment lost 5 bases, leaving 8 bases of the junction unmatched. Germline CDR1 reads SGHTA; CDR2 reads FQGNSA. CDR3 protein: CASSSRTSGGLSTDTQYF. CDR3 DNA: TGTGCCAGCAGCAGTCGGACTAGCGGGGGCCTCAGCACAGATACGCAGTATTTT. The full variable domain, in which reference TRBV7-2 and TRBJ2-3 provide the parts outside the CDR3, is GAGVSQSPSNKVTEKGKDVELRCDPISGHTALYWYRQSLGQGLEFLIYFQGNSAPDKSGLPSDRFSAERTGGSVSTLTIQRTQQEDSAVYLCASSSRTSGGLSTDTQYFGPGTRLTVL.

This clone was recorded once. The chain couples TRBV30 to TRBJ1-6; 9 nucleotides agree with TRBD1. This CDR3 has 15 residues. The V segment lost 3 bases and the J segment 9 bases; nucleotides outside the gene matches: 9. Germline assignment: CDR1 GTSNPN and CDR2 SVGIG (reference sequence). This chain's CDR3 is CAWRTGGAFVSPLHF. The CDR3 DNA is TGTGCCTGGAGAACAGGGGGCGCTTTCGTTTCACCCCTCCACTTT.

This chain joins TRBV14 and TRBJ1-5; D unresolved. The CDR3 totals 13 residues. V was pared by 5 bases and J by 5 bases, with 10 bases between. Germline V gene data show CDR1 as SGHDN and CDR2 as FVKESK. CDR3 sequence: CASSAGLDQPQHF. CDR3 sequence (DNA): TGTGCCAGCAGCGCAGGCTTAGATCAGCCCCAGCATTTT.

V gene TRBV30 combines with J gene TRBJ2-1; D unresolved. The V and J ends lost 3 bases and 2 bases respectively, with 5 bases between them. The CDR3 sequence is 12 residues long. The germline V gene encodes CDR1 GTSNPN and CDR2 SVGIG (reference sequence). The CDR3 is CAWRQAYNEQFF. CDR3 DNA: TGTGCCTGGAGGCAGGCCTACAATGAGCAGTTCTTC.

The chain is built from TRBV6-4 and TRBJ2-3, with TRBD2 as a possible D gene (5 bases). Germline CDR1 reads MRHNA; CDR2 reads SNTAGT. The CDR3 is 15 amino acids. V was clipped by 6 bases and J by 3 bases, with 16 bases between them. As DNA, the CDR3 is TGTGCCAGCAGCCGGGTGGGGAGTGTGACAGATACGCAGTATTTT. The encoded protein is CASSRVGSVTDTQYF.

The rearrangement joins TRBV5-6 to TRBJ1-1; TRBD1 aligns across 8 bases. Germline V gene data show CDR1 as SGHDT and CDR2 as YYEEEE. CDR3 length: 14 residues. Trimming removed 2 bases from V and 8 bases from J; junction bases left unmatched: 8. This chain's CDR3 is CASSFPDRGFEAFF. The CDR3 bases are TGTGCCAGCAGCTTCCCTGACAGGGGTTTCGAAGCTTTCTTT.

The chain combines TRBV5-1 with TRBJ2-2, with TRBD2 matching over 9 bases. Losses at the gene ends were 1 base for V and 2 bases for J; bases not matched to a gene: 3. This CDR3 spans 16 amino acids. From germline, CDR1 is SGHRS and CDR2 YFSETQ. CDR3 in DNA: TGCGCCAGCAGCTTGCTAGCGGGGACAAACACCGGGGAGCTGTTTTTT. Translation gives CASSLLAGTNTGELFF.

This clone was seen once. V is TRBV5-1 and J is TRBJ2-2, with 7 bases that match TRBD1. Germline-derived CDR1 and CDR2 are SGHRS and YFSETQ. This CDR3 spans 15 amino acids. Trimming at V came to 2 bases and at J to 5 bases, leaving 6 bases not matched to a gene. In DNA form, the CDR3 reads TGCGCCAGCAGCTTAAGACAGGGTTATACCGGGGAGCTGTTTTTT. Translating gives CASSLRQGYTGELFF.

The gene calls are TRBV28 and TRBJ1-4, with D perhaps TRBD1 (6 bases). Germline V gene sequence: CDR1 MDHEN, CDR2 SYDVKM. Deletions cut 7 bases from V and 7 bases from J, with 16 bases between. This CDR3 region has 14 residues. Here the CDR3 reads CASTLNRVGEKLFF. The CDR3 region has the DNA TGTGCCAGCACCTTGAACAGGGTCGGTGAAAAACTGTTTTTT.

Only a few counts were recorded for this clone. This chain uses TRBV3-1 (or the pseudogene TRBV3-2) with TRBJ2-7, with 8 bases identical to TRBD1. Trimming at V came to 1 base and at J to 6 bases, leaving 2 bases not matched to a gene. This CDR3 has 13 amino acids. The germline CDR1 and CDR2 sequences are LGHDT and YNNKEL (reference sequence). The CDR3 spells CASSQGTGREQYF. DNA for the CDR3: TGTGCCAGCAGCCAAGGGACAGGGCGCGAGCAGTACTTC.

This chain uses TRBV3-1 (or the pseudogene TRBV3-2) with TRBJ1-3; 7 bases are a match to TRBD1. Germline V gene data show CDR1 as LGHDT and CDR2 as YNNKEL (reference sequence). The length of the CDR3 is 14 residues. V dropped 4 bases and J dropped 0; count of bases not matched to a gene: 0. The CDR3 sequence is CASSRQGSGNTIYF. CDR3 coding DNA: TGTGCCAGCAGCCGACAGGGCTCTGGAAACACCATATATTTT.

The CDR3 loop is CSAASGQQFF. CDR3 DNA: TGCAGCGCTGCTAGCGGGCAGCAGTTCTTC. This chain joins TRBV29-1 and TRBJ2-1; 8 bases map to TRBD2. Germline trimming cut 7 bases from V and 11 bases from J; bases unmatched to any gene: 4. CDR3 length equals 10 residues. CDR1 is SQVTM, CDR2 ANQGSEA, per germline.

V gene TRBV29-1 combines with J gene TRBJ1-2, with TRBD1 as a possible D gene (6 bases). The CDR3 covers 12 residues. V lost 4 bases to trimming and J lost 4 bases, with 10 bases between them. Germline-derived CDR1 and CDR2 are SQVTM and ANQGSEA. CDR3 loop: CSVAGVGYGYTF. The CDR3 DNA sequence: TGCAGCGTTGCAGGGGTCGGCTATGGCTACACCTTC.

V gene TRBV10-1 combines with J gene TRBJ2-7, with 7 bases matching TRBD1. V was pared by 0 bases and J by 4 bases, with 9 bases of the junction left unmatched. In germline, CDR1 is WNHNN, CDR2 SYGVQD (reference sequence). CDR3 size: 16 residues. This CDR3 reads CASSESSAGGNYEQYF. For the CDR3, the DNA is TGCGCCAGCAGTGAGTCTTCGGCAGGGGGAAATTACGAGCAGTACTTC.

This clone was counted only a few times. The rearrangement uses TRBV9 and TRBJ2-1, with 10 nucleotides matching TRBD1. CDR1 and CDR2 (germline): SGDLS, YYNGEE. After removal of 7 bases from V and 10 bases from J, the junction contained 8 bases not matched to a gene. This CDR3 is 13 amino acids long. CDR3 region: CASGGTGELEQFF. DNA of the CDR3: TGTGCCAGCGGCGGGACAGGGGAATTGGAGCAGTTCTTC.

V and J are TRBV5-8 and TRBJ1-5; 9 bases map to TRBD1. V gave up 0 bases and J gave up 4 bases; unmatched junction bases: 2. This CDR3 contains 15 residues. The germline V gene has CDR1 SGHTS and CDR2 YDEGEE. The CDR3 nucleotides read TGTGCCAGCAGCTTGGACAGGGGGCCAAATCAGCCCCAGCATTTT. It is translated as CASSLDRGPNQPQHF.

The chain recombines TRBV5-1 with TRBJ1-6; 7 bases line up with TRBD1. CDR3 length equals 14 residues. Germline V gene lookup returns CDR1 SGHRS and CDR2 YFSETQ. Trimming at V came to 2 bases and at J to 6 bases, leaving 2 bases not matched to a gene. The CDR3 coding sequence is TGCGCCAGCAGCTTCGGACAGGTTAATTCACCCCTCCACTTT. Translated, it gives CASSFGQVNSPLHF.

The V call is TRBV29-1, the J call TRBJ1-4; 7 nucleotides line up with TRBD1. From germline, CDR1 is SQVTM and CDR2 ANQGSEA. This CDR3 has 12 amino acids. J lost 3 bases, V lost 7 bases, and 2 bases had no gene match. CDR3 DNA: TGCAGCGGGGGACAGCCTAATGAAAAACTGTTTTTT. Translating gives CSGGQPNEKLFF.